The rows below give T cell receptor beta chains drawn from one sample of a study of cytomegalovirus exposure and HLA in healthy donors. Profiling relied on immunoSEQ multiplex PCR, and the TCRdb table lists in-frame clones only, not all of them. This table holds around 100,000 clones. The specimen sequenced was PBMCs. Receptor source: a man aged 30 to 39 in good health and CMV-seronegative. Both conserved end residues are part of each CDR3. The D gene is left open where the match is weak.

D	V	J	DNA	CDR3
TRBD1	TRBV27	TRBJ2-5	TGTGCCAGCAGTTCACAGGGGCGCGGGGAGACCCAGTACTTC	CASSSQGRGETQYF
.	TRBV5-6	TRBJ1-2	TGTGCCAGCAGCTTGGTTGGCGGCGAAAGTTCAGGGCTCTATGGCTACACCTTC	CASSLVGGESSGLYGYTF
.	TRBV5-1	TRBJ2-5	TGCGCCAGCAGCCCTGGGGCGGCAGCACAAGAGACCCAGTACTTC	CASSPGAAAQETQYF
TRBD1	TRBV6-4	TRBJ2-2	TGTGCCAGCAGTGACTCACTCGTCACAGGGGTAATGCCCGGGGAGCTGTTTTTT	CASSDSLVTGVMPGELFF
.	TRBV4-2	TRBJ2-7	TGTGCCAGCAGCCAAGATCGGACAGTAGCTTACGAGCAGTACTTC	CASSQDRTVAYEQYF
TRBD1	TRBV13	TRBJ2-3	TGTGCCAGCAGCTTAGGGGGACAGGGAATTGTATCAGATACGCAGTATTTT	CASSLGGQGIVSDTQYF
TRBD1	TRBV28	TRBJ1-1	TGTGCCAGCAGTCCCCCTGGACAGGGTATTACTGAAGCTTTCTTT	CASSPPGQGITEAFF
TRBD1	TRBV2	TRBJ2-5	TGTGCCAGCAGTCTCGACAGGGAAGAGACCCAGTACTTC	CASSLDREETQYF
.	TRBV4-1	TRBJ2-4	TGCGCCAGCAGCCAAGACGGGAACGTAGGAAACATTCAGTACTTC	CASSQDGNVGNIQYF
.	TRBV12-5	TRBJ1-6	TGTGCTAGTGGTTTGGTACTCGGGGGTTTGAGACCCCTCCACTTT	CASGLVLGGLRPLHF
.	TRBV7-2	TRBJ1-1	TGTGCCAGCAGTGGGGGGGCTGAAGCTTTCTTT	CASSGGAEAFF
TRBD1	TRBV5-4	TRBJ1-2	TGTGCCAGCAGCTTGGCAGGGGGAAGTGGCTACACCTTC	CASSLAGGSGYTF
.	TRBV7-8	TRBJ2-7	TGTGCCAGCAGCTTAGGAGGATTTCACTACGAGCAGTACTTC	CASSLGGFHYEQYF
TRBD2	TRBV10-2	TRBJ2-2	TGCGCCAGCGGAAGGACATTTAGCGGGGGGGCGGGCACCGGGGAGCTGTTTTTT	CASGRTFSGGAGTGELFF
.	TRBV7-2	TRBJ1-5	TGTGCCAGCCTAGGGGTGGGGATTGATCAGCCCCAGCATTTT	CASLGVGIDQPQHF
.	TRBV9	TRBJ1-2	TGTGCCAGCAGCCCCGGGGGTGGGGCTGACTATGGCTACACCTTC	CASSPGGGADYGYTF
.	TRBV27	TRBJ2-5	TGTGCCAGCAGTCCCCGCAGGTTGGAGACCCAGTACTTC	CASSPRRLETQYF
.	TRBV30	TRBJ1-5	TGTGCCTGGAGTCAGAAGTTTGTGGGGGCGAATCAGCCCCAGCATTTT	CAWSQKFVGANQPQHF
.	TRBV5-1	TRBJ2-1	TGCGCCAGCACGGCAGGGGAATACAATGAGCAGTTCTTC	CASTAGEYNEQFF
.	TRBV7-9	TRBJ1-1	TGTGCCAGCAGCTTATTTTTTCCGAAGTACATGAACACTGAAGCTTTCTTT	CASSLFFPKYMNTEAFF
.	TRBV30	TRBJ1-1	TGTGCCTGGAGGGGGGGTCTGGAAGCTTTCTTT	CAWRGGLEAFF
TRBD1	TRBV27	TRBJ1-2	TGTGCCAGCAGTTTATTGGGGGCTGGGACAGGGGGAGGCTACACCTTC	CASSLLGAGTGGGYTF
.	TRBV5-8	TRBJ1-3	TGTGCCAGCAGCTTGGGATACCACAACTCTGGAAACACCATATATTTT	CASSLGYHNSGNTIYF
.	TRBV28	TRBJ2-1	TGTGCCAGCACCTCCTCCCAAACAGGGAATGAGCAGTTCTTC	CASTSSQTGNEQFF
.	TRBV5-6	TRBJ1-5	TGTGCCAGCAGTCTTGACAGGAATCAGCCCCAGCATTTT	CASSLDRNQPQHF
.	TRBV2	TRBJ1-1	TGTGCCAGCAGTCCGAAGGGCTGGGGACAAGCTGAAGCTTTCTTT	CASSPKGWGQAEAFF
.	TRBV18	TRBJ1-1	TGTGCCAGCTCACCACTGTACGGGGATGAAGCTTTCTTT	CASSPLYGDEAFF
.	TRBV2	TRBJ1-6	TGTGCCATCAATAATCCGGGATTGCTTAATTCACCCCTCCACTTT	CAINNPGLLNSPLHF
.	TRBV11-1	TRBJ2-3	TGTGCCAGCAGCCCAATCTTTAGGGGCGGCACAGATACGCAGTATTTT	CASSPIFRGGTDTQYF
TRBD1	TRBV7-2	TRBJ1-6	TGTGCCAGCAGCGCCCAGGGACAGGGGCATTCACCCCTCCACTTT	CASSAQGQGHSPLHF
TRBD1	TRBV4-2	TRBJ1-1	TGTGCCAGCAGCCAAGATTGGACAGGGCAGACTGAAGCTTTCTTT	CASSQDWTGQTEAFF
.	TRBV7-2	TRBJ1-1	TGTGCCAGCAGCTTACGGGGTACTGAAGCTTTCTTT	CASSLRGTEAFF
TRBD1	TRBV4-3	TRBJ1-5	TGCGCCAGCAGCCAAAACACAGGGGGCGGTCAGCCCCAGCATTTT	CASSQNTGGGQPQHF
.	TRBV19	TRBJ2-4	TGTGCCAGTAGTATGTCACAGCTAGCCAAAAACATTCAGTACTTC	CASSMSQLAKNIQYF
TRBD2	TRBV7-9	TRBJ2-7	TGTGCCAGCAGCTTGGTTGAGCGGGGAGCCTCCTACGAGCAGTACTTC	CASSLVERGASYEQYF
.	TRBV10-3	TRBJ2-1	TGTGCCATCAATATCCGGGGGGAGCAGTTCTTC	CAINIRGEQFF
TRBD1	TRBV30	TRBJ2-2	TGTGCCTGGAGGACAGGGGGAACCGGGGAGCTGTTTTTT	CAWRTGGTGELFF
.	TRBV6-5	TRBJ1-5	TGTGCCAGCAGTTACGAGAGACATGGCAATCAGCCCCAGCATTTT	CASSYERHGNQPQHF
TRBD1	TRBV5-4	TRBJ2-1	TGTGCCAGCACCCTCGGACAGGGGGCGTACAATGAGCAGTTCTTC	CASTLGQGAYNEQFF
.	TRBV6-5	TRBJ1-2	TGTGCCAGCAGTTTCGACAGTCTCTATGGCTACACCTTC	CASSFDSLYGYTF
TRBD1	TRBV18	TRBJ1-2	TGTGCCAGCTCACAAGGACAGGGGGCCTATGGCTACACCTTC	CASSQGQGAYGYTF